The 2 T cell receptor beta chains in this list originate from one sample, sequenced in a study of blood T cell repertoires in COVID-19. This table comes from immunoSEQ multiplex PCR, and its TCRdb copy is limited to in-frame clones, with some not included. The sample shows fewer than 250,000 clones, roughly 88% of them seen only once. Material for sequencing was peripheral blood. The origin of the receptors is a woman aged 80 or older with COVID-19, enrolled during active disease.

V is TRBV11-3 and J is TRBJ2-1, with 9 bases fitting TRBD1. CDR1 and CDR2 from the germline V gene are SGHNT and YENEEA. The V segment lost 0 bases and the J segment 1 base; nucleotides outside the gene matches: 1. The CDR3 sequence is 16 residues long. This CDR3 is CASSLEGTGSYNEQFF. The CDR3 bases are TGTGCCAGCAGCTTAGAGGGGACAGGGTCCTACAATGAGCAGTTCTTC.

The chain joins TRBV5-5 to TRBJ1-4; D unresolved. V lost 4 bases and J lost 7, with 20 bases in between. CDR1 is SGHKS and CDR2 is YYEKEE in the germline V gene (reference sequence). This CDR3 has 16 amino acids. As DNA, the CDR3 is TGTGCCAGCAGCCAGGACGGAGGAGGGCTTGGTGAAAAACTGTTTTTT. It translates to CASSQDGGGLGEKLFF.